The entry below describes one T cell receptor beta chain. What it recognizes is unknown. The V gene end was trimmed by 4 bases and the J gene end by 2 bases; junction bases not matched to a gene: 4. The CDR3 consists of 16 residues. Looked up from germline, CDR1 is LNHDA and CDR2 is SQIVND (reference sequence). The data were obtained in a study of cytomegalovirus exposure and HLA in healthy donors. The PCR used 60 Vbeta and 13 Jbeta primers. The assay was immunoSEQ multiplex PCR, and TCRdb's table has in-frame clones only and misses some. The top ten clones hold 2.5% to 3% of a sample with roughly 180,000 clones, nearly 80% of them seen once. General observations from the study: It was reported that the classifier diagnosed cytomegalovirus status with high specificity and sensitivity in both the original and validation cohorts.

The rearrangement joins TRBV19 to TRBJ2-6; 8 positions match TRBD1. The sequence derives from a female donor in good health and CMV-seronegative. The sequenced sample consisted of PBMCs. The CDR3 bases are TGTGCCAGTAGTAGGACACAGGGGGCTGGGGCCAACGTCCTGACTTTC. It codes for CASSRTQGAGANVLTF.